The 17 T cell receptor beta chains presented below share a single source sample, sequenced in a study of lymphopenia after photon versus proton radiotherapy. Repertoires were generated with immunoSEQ multiplex PCR, while TCRdb's copy carries only in-frame clones and drops some. The sample includes tens of thousands of clones, approximately 91% of them seen just once. The sequenced sample was peripheral blood, obtained from a patient treated with photon-based radiotherapy. The receptors here all came from a woman aged 65 to 85 with pancreatic cancer.

The gene calls are TRBV6-6 and TRBJ2-7; 9 bases line up with TRBD1. CDR1 and CDR2 from the germline V gene are MNHNY and SVGAGI (reference sequence). CDR3 size: 16 residues. V shed 4 bases, J shed 2 bases, and the junction held 9 bases outside the gene matches. The CDR3 bases are TGTGCCAGCAGTTCCATGACAGGGGGAGACACCTACGAGCAGTACTTC. Encoded protein: CASSSMTGGDTYEQYF.

The V call is TRBV29-1, the J call TRBJ2-1; 9 positions agree with TRBD2. Trimming at V came to 4 bases and at J to 0 bases, leaving 7 bases not matched to a gene. This CDR3 region has 16 residues. Germline lookup yields CDR1 SQVTM and CDR2 ANQGSEA. CDR3: CSVVGASGNSYNEQFF. DNA for the CDR3: TGCAGCGTTGTCGGGGCTAGCGGGAACTCCTACAATGAGCAGTTCTTC.

The chain couples TRBV29-1 to TRBJ1-4; no reliable D call. This CDR3 comprises 13 residues. V was shortened by 4 bases and J by 6 bases, with 12 bases between the two germline ends. CDR1 SQVTM and CDR2 ANQGSEA come from the germline V gene. The CDR3 region is CSVGARSDEKLFF. The CDR3 DNA reads as TGCAGCGTTGGGGCACGGTCGGATGAAAAACTGTTTTTT.

This rearrangement joins TRBV18 to TRBJ1-1, with a possible D match to TRBD1 (6 bases). This CDR3 spans 13 amino acids. Trimming left V 6 bases short and J 1 base short, with 9 bases between. Germline CDR1 is KGHSH and CDR2 is LQKENI. CDR3 sequence reads: CASSGTTNTEAFF. The DNA for the CDR3 is TGTGCCAGCTCTGGGACAACGAACACTGAAGCTTTCTTT.

V usage is TRBV7-2 and J usage is TRBJ2-1; TRBD1 aligns across 7 bases. The V gene's germline CDR1 is SGHTA and CDR2 FQGNSA. The CDR3 runs to 15 residues. V was clipped by 2 bases and J by 8 bases; unmatched bases: 9. In DNA form, the CDR3 reads TGTGCCAGCAGCTTAATGGTCGCAGGGGGAGATGAGCAGTTCTTC. Translation gives CASSLMVAGGDEQFF.

The chain recombines TRBV5-1 with TRBJ1-1; D is perhaps TRBD1 (5 bases). Trimming shortened V by 3 bases and J by 2 bases, and 8 bases separated the two germline ends. There are 13 residues in the CDR3. Germline V gives CDR1 SGHRS, CDR2 YFSETQ. Here the CDR3 reads CASSSQGNTEAFF. The CDR3 bases are TGCGCCAGCAGCTCCCAGGGAAACACTGAAGCTTTCTTT.

CDR3 residues: CASTPEAGAIDTQYF. The DNA of the CDR3 is TGTGCCAGCACCCCGGAGGCGGGAGCGATAGATACGCAGTATTTT. The chain combines TRBV5-5 with TRBJ2-3; 7 nucleotides agree with TRBD2. Trimming removed 6 bases from V and 5 bases from J; junction bases left unmatched: 12. Looked up from germline, CDR1 is SGHKS and CDR2 is YYEKEE (reference sequence). This CDR3 is 15 amino acids long.

This chain joins TRBV19 and TRBJ2-3; 13 bases line up with TRBD2. With 10 bases clipped from V and 3 bases from J, the junction kept 4 bases outside the gene matches. This CDR3 comprises 14 residues. Looked up from germline, CDR1 is LNHDA and CDR2 is SQIVND (reference sequence). CDR3 bases: TGTGCCACCAGGACTAGCGGGAGTACAGATACGCAGTATTTT. It translates to CATRTSGSTDTQYF.

The chain has TRBV7-3 and TRBJ2-5; D is tentatively TRBD1 or TRBD2 (6 bases each). CDR3 length: 15 amino acids. Germline CDR1 reads SGHTA; CDR2 reads FQGTGA. The ends were cut back, 5 bases at V and 5 bases at J, with 18 bases in the middle. The CDR3 DNA sequence: TGTGCCAGCAGCCCCGGGCCCGGGGGCTTGGAGACCCAGTACTTC. This encodes CASSPGPGGLETQYF.

The genes are TRBV27 and TRBJ2-2; D might be TRBD1 (6 bases). Trimming pared 5 bases from V and 0 bases from J, leaving 10 bases between. The CDR3 length is 15 residues. CDR1 is MNHEY and CDR2 is SMNVEV in the germline V gene (reference sequence). As DNA, the CDR3 is TGTGCCAGCAGTCCCGGGACAACGAACACCGGGGAGCTGTTTTTT. Protein: CASSPGTTNTGELFF.

The chain combines TRBV28 with TRBJ1-4, with 8 positions matching TRBD1. The V gene end was trimmed by 2 bases and the J gene end by 0 bases; junction bases not matched to a gene: 14. Looked up from germline, CDR1 is MDHEN and CDR2 is SYDVKM. This CDR3 region has 20 residues. CDR3 sequence: CASSLSLGQGILSTNEKLFF. CDR3 DNA: TGTGCCAGCAGTTTAAGCCTCGGACAGGGAATCTTATCAACTAATGAAAAACTGTTTTTT.

The chain has TRBV6-6 and TRBJ1-2, with D uncertain. Germline CDR1 reads MNHNY; CDR2 reads SVGAGI (reference sequence). The CDR3 loop spans 12 amino acids. The V end lost 7 bases, the J end lost 5 bases, and 11 bases lay between the germline ends. The chain's CDR3 is CASIRGEYGYTF. CDR3 DNA: TGTGCCAGCATCCGCGGAGAGTATGGCTACACCTTC.

The chain links TRBV6-1 to TRBJ1-1; 7 bases align to TRBD1. This CDR3 has 14 residues. Germline loops: CDR1 MNHNS, CDR2 SASEGT. J lost 8 bases, V lost 0 bases, and 6 bases had no gene match. CDR3 bases: TGTGCCAGCAGTGAAGCGAGGGGGCGGGGGGAAGCTTTCTTT. This translates into CASSEARGRGEAFF.

The V and J genes are TRBV29-1 and TRBJ2-2, with D perhaps TRBD2 (5 bases). The CDR3 spans 14 residues. The germline CDR1 and CDR2 sequences are SQVTM and ANQGSEA. Deletions cut 7 bases from V and 1 base from J, with 13 bases between. In DNA form, the CDR3 reads TGCAGCGCCAGGACGGGAAAGAACACCGGGGAGCTGTTTTTT. It specifies CSARTGKNTGELFF.

V gene TRBV18 combines with J gene TRBJ2-1, with D maybe TRBD2 (7 bases). The V and J ends lost 0 bases and 8 bases respectively, with 14 bases between them. The CDR3 consists of 15 residues. Germline-derived CDR1 and CDR2 are KGHSH and LQKENI. The CDR3 loop is CASSPPAGRGDEQFF. CDR3 sequence (DNA): TGTGCCAGCTCACCACCAGCGGGAAGGGGGGATGAGCAGTTCTTC.

This chain joins TRBV18 and TRBJ2-1, with D unclear. The germline V gene encodes CDR1 KGHSH and CDR2 LQKENI. Deletions cut 5 bases from V and 4 bases from J, with 12 bases between. The CDR3 has 14 amino acids. The CDR3 is CASSSQVGYNEQFF. The CDR3 DNA follows: TGTGCCAGCTCAAGCCAGGTGGGGTACAATGAGCAGTTCTTC.

This clone was recorded only once. The chain couples TRBV9 to TRBJ1-1; D is uncertain. CDR3 length: 13 residues. Germline CDR1 and CDR2: SGDLS and YYNGEE. V lost 0 bases, J lost 3 bases, and 6 bases lay in between. The CDR3: CASSVGGYTEAFF. CDR3 coding DNA: TGTGCCAGCAGCGTAGGTGGGTACACTGAAGCTTTCTTT.